A selection of T cell receptor beta chains follows, all from one sample in a study of CD8 T cells in Susac syndrome. MiXCR, run by TCRdb on the immunoSEQ multiplex PCR reads, gives a single entry per CDR3 protein. The sample contains around 150,000 distinct CDR3 sequences, around 95% of which appear only once. Sequencing was carried out using CD4+ T cells from PBMCs. Receptors originate from a human donor with multiple sclerosis. Each CDR3 is given with its conserved first and last residue. Fields, in order: V gene, clone size, J gene, CDR3 protein. A row's size may be missing; if present it is once, few, many or a size class.

>TRBV6-6|-|TRBJ2-7
CASSYSIGGSFYEQYF
>TRBV7-2|-|TRBJ1-5
CASSSTGQSEVAQHF
>TRBV30|-|TRBJ1-3
CAWSSRQGASSDTIYF
>TRBV9|few|TRBJ2-7
CASSSKGLAGSSEQYF
>TRBV7-2|-|TRBJ2-5
CASSTGYQETQYF
>TRBV12-3/TRBV12-4|-|TRBJ1-5
CASRVSGGNQPQHF
>TRBV12-3/TRBV12-4|-|TRBJ2-5
CASSSGWALEETQYF
>TRBV6-6|once|TRBJ2-7
CASSYDAGMNEQYF
>TRBV29-1|-|TRBJ2-5
CSVDRGAGETQYF
>TRBV12-5|-|TRBJ2-1
CASGFYNEQFF
>TRBV5-6|-|TRBJ1-6
CASSLEGYSPLHF
>TRBV30|-|TRBJ1-5
CAWTVGNQPQHF
>TRBV27|-|TRBJ2-1
CASSLLRRDEQFF
>TRBV3-1|once|TRBJ1-2
CASSQDPAREGSGYTF
>TRBV6-1|-|TRBJ2-7
CASSEAGGIRAEQYF
>TRBV11-3|-|TRBJ2-5
CASSQGRGQETQYF